These 19 T cell receptor beta chains originate from one sample sequenced in a study of CD8 T cells in ankylosing spondylitis. TCRdb processed the 5' RACE reads anew with MiXCR; each CDR3 protein has one entry. The table includes approximately 540,000 distinct CDR3 sequences, over 9.5% detected once. Their recognized antigens are unknown. General observations from the study: Typical of ankylosing spondylitis blood, it appeared, was a TCR beta motif of eight highly homologous variants.

The sequencing sample was made of blood, either unsorted or a sorted T cell fraction (not recorded which). The receptors originated from a male donor with ankylosing spondylitis.

CDR3 sequence (DNA): TGCAGTGCTAGAGACCCGACTAGGTCTAAGTCGTTGTACTTC. It is translated as CSARDPTRSKSLYF. The chain carries TRBV20-1 and TRBJ2-4, with a weak D call TRBD2 (6 bases). The CDR3 covers 14 residues. The V gene's germline CDR1 is DFQATT and CDR2 SNEGSKA (reference sequence). V lost 0 bases to trimming and J lost 15 bases, with 21 bases between them.

A word on this clonotype: Just one base apart from a much larger clone, this may be a read error. This chain uses TRBV7-9 with TRBJ2-7, with D tentatively TRBD1 (5 bases). The V end was cut by 2 bases, the J end by 2 bases, with 10 bases between. The CDR3 has 14 residues. Germline assignment: CDR1 SEHNR and CDR2 FQNEAQ (reference sequence). The CDR3 coding sequence is TGTGCCAGCAGCTTACTAGGGGCCGCCTACGAGCAGTACTTC. Translating it yields CASSLLGAAYEQYF.

CDR3 DNA: TGCAGCGTTGAAGGGGACGGGAGCTCCTACAATGAGCAGTTCTTC. As protein: CSVEGDGSSYNEQFF. The rearrangement joins TRBV29-1 to TRBJ2-1; D is perhaps TRBD2 (6 bases). The germline gives CDR1 SQVTM, CDR2 ANQGSEA. Between the trimmed V and J ends, which lost 1 base and 0 bases, there was a span of 10 bases. This CDR3 comprises 15 residues.

This clonotype has a handful of counts. The chain carries TRBV25-1 and TRBJ1-4, with D maybe TRBD1 (5 bases). Per germline, CDR1 MGHDK and CDR2 SYGVNS. Trimming removed 3 bases at V and 7 bases at J, with 12 bases between. The CDR3 is 14 amino acids. Here the CDR3 reads CASSDRWGVEKLFF. The CDR3 DNA reads as TGTGCCAGCAGTGATCGCTGGGGGGTTGAAAAACTGTTTTTT.

This clonotype was observed a few times. CDR3 residues: CSAGRVDSYEQYF. The DNA for the CDR3 is TGCAGTGCTGGCAGGGTCGACTCCTACGAGCAGTACTTC. J is TRBJ2-7 and V is TRBV20-1; D is possibly TRBD1 (5 bases). The CDR3 totals 13 residues. V was clipped by 5 bases and J by 0 bases, with 11 bases between them. Germline V gives CDR1 DFQATT, CDR2 SNEGSKA (reference sequence).

This clonotype was detected a few times. This chain uses TRBV5-1 with TRBJ1-4; D call uncertain. Germline V gives CDR1 SGHRS, CDR2 YFSETQ. The CDR3 totals 14 residues. Trimming removed 4 bases from V and 0 bases from J, with 7 bases in between. CDR3 sequence (DNA): TGCGCCAGCAGCATAGGGTCAACTAATGAAAAACTGTTTTTT. Protein sequence: CASSIGSTNEKLFF.

The CDR3 DNA reads as TGTGCCAGCTCCTACAGGGGTAATAGCAATCAGCCCCAGCATTTT. This sequence encodes CASSYRGNSNQPQHF. The rearrangement joins TRBV6-4 to TRBJ1-5; the match to TRBD1 covers 7 bases. This CDR3 region has 15 residues. Germline CDR1 is MRHNA and CDR2 is SNTAGT. Unmatched junction bases numbered 7, after V lost 8 bases and J lost 0 bases.

The chain couples TRBV7-9 to TRBJ2-7; the match to TRBD2 covers 9 bases. With 3 bases clipped from V and 3 bases from J, the junction kept 6 bases outside the gene matches. This CDR3 contains 15 residues. CDR1 and CDR2 (germline): SEHNR, FQNEAQ (reference sequence). The CDR3 is CASSLLTSGNYEQYF. The CDR3 coding sequence is TGTGCCAGCAGCTTGCTGACTAGCGGAAACTACGAGCAGTACTTC.

This clonotype was seen a handful of times. The CDR3 region is CASSRVGGRVYEQYF. CDR3 nucleotide sequence: TGCGCCAGCAGCCGTGTCGGCGGGAGGGTCTACGAGCAGTACTTC. The chain uses TRBV4-1 and TRBJ2-7, with TRBD2 identical over 9 bases. V shed 4 bases, J shed 3 bases, and the junction held 7 bases outside the gene matches. Looked up from germline, CDR1 is MGHRA and CDR2 is YSYEKL. The CDR3 has 15 residues.

The chain recombines TRBV12-3 or TRBV12-4 with TRBJ1-5; D call uncertain. V lost 5 bases to trimming and J lost 5 bases, with 19 bases between them. The CDR3 spans 16 residues. The CDR3 here is CASSRDPRRVDQPQHF. The DNA of the CDR3 is TGTGCCAGCAGTCGAGACCCACGGCGAGTGGATCAGCCCCAGCATTTT.

The gene calls are TRBV6-6 and TRBJ2-5, with D perhaps TRBD1 (6 bases). V was shortened by 6 bases and J by 5 bases, with 13 bases between the two germline ends. The CDR3 sequence is 13 residues long. Germline V gene sequence: CDR1 MNHNY, CDR2 SVGAGI (reference sequence). The CDR3: CASRQNRVETQYF. The CDR3 DNA sequence: TGTGCCAGCAGACAAAACAGGGTGGAGACCCAGTACTTC.

The rearrangement links TRBV7-9 to TRBJ2-7; D might be TRBD2 (6 bases). In germline, CDR1 is SEHNR, CDR2 FQNEAQ (reference sequence). V dropped 7 bases and J dropped 2 bases, with 12 bases sitting between them. This CDR3 spans 13 amino acids. The CDR3 DNA reads TGTGCCAGCAACAAGGGACTTGCCTACGAGCAGTACTTC. Residues: CASNKGLAYEQYF.

The chain joins TRBV12-3 or TRBV12-4 to TRBJ1-1; no firm D call. V was shortened by 2 bases and J by 0 bases, with 7 bases between the two germline ends. This CDR3 has 14 residues. This CDR3 is CASSLWEVNTEAFF. In nucleotides, the CDR3 is TGTGCCAGCAGTTTATGGGAGGTGAACACTGAAGCTTTCTTT.

This clonotype has only a few counts. The chain is built from TRBV7-2 and TRBJ2-2, with 8 bases fitting TRBD2. V dropped 6 bases and J dropped 0; count of bases not matched to a gene: 9. CDR3 length: 17 residues. Germline loops: CDR1 SGHTA, CDR2 FQGNSA. The DNA for the CDR3 is TGTGCCAGCAGTATATCGACTAGCGCAACGAACACCGGGGAGCTGTTTTTT. It translates to CASSISTSATNTGELFF.

This clonotype showed up many times. The V call is TRBV12-3 or TRBV12-4, the J call TRBJ2-1; 11 nucleotides agree with TRBD2. V lost 7 bases, J lost 8 bases, and 1 base stayed unmatched. There are 12 residues in the CDR3. The CDR3 bases are TGTGCCAGCAAACTAGCGGGAGATGAGCAGTTCTTC. It yields the protein CASKLAGDEQFF.

This sequence joins TRBV5-1 and TRBJ2-1; either TRBD1 or TRBD2 may supply D (5 bases each). CDR3 size: 16 residues. Germline values: CDR1 SGHRS, CDR2 YFSETQ. V was cut by 5 bases and J by 2 bases, with 17 bases left in between. This CDR3 is CASRQGTSDTYNEQFF. The CDR3 DNA follows: TGCGCCAGCAGACAAGGGACCAGTGATACCTACAATGAGCAGTTCTTC.

The genes are TRBV12-3 or TRBV12-4 and TRBJ2-1; 14 bases align to TRBD2. V lost 5 bases to trimming and J lost 10 bases; unmatched junction nucleotides: 13. This CDR3 spans 17 amino acids. The CDR3 sequence: CASSEPSGTSGSSEQFF. The CDR3 DNA reads TGTGCCAGCAGTGAACCTTCCGGGACTAGCGGGAGCAGCGAGCAGTTCTTC.

The chain uses TRBV4-2 and TRBJ2-1; tentatively, D is TRBD1 (7 bases). CDR1 LGHNA and CDR2 YNFKEQ come from the germline V gene. Trimming cost V 1 base and J 9 bases, with 16 bases left between them. The CDR3 loop spans 15 amino acids. The CDR3 bases are TGTGCCAGCAGCCAAGCGGCAGGGGGGAATGGTGAGCAGTTCTTC. It yields the protein CASSQAAGGNGEQFF.

The chain is built from TRBV7-9 and TRBJ1-2, with D hard to call. The CDR3 is 15 residues long. V was shortened by 1 base and J by 7 bases, with 16 bases between the two germline ends. Germline CDR1 and CDR2: SEHNR and FQNEAQ (reference sequence). CDR3 amino acids: CASSLGGILGSGYTF. In DNA form, the CDR3 reads TGTGCCAGCAGCTTAGGAGGGATTTTGGGCTCTGGCTACACCTTC.